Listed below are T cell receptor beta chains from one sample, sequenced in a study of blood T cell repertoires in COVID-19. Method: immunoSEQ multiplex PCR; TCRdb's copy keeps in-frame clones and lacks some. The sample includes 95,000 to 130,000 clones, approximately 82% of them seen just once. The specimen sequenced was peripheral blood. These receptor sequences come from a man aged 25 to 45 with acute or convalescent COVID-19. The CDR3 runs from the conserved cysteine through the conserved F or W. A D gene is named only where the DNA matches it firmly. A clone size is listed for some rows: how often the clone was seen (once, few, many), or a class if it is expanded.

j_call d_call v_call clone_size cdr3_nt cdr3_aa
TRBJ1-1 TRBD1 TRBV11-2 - TGTGCCAGCAGCTCAACGGGACAGAGGAACACTGAAGCTTTCTTT CASSSTGQRNTEAFF
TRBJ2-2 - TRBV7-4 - TGTGCCAGCAGCCCCCCGACGGCAGGGGAGTGGGGCGGGGAGCTGTTTTTT CASSPPTAGEWGGELFF
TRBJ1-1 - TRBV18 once TGTGCCAGCTCACCACCGTCTCCAGGGATGAACACTGAAGCTTTCTTT CASSPPSPGMNTEAFF
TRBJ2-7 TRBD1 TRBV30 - TGTGCCTGGAGTGTTCAGGGGGCCTACGAGCAGTACTTC CAWSVQGAYEQYF
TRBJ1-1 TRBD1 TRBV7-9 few TGTGCCAGCAGCGAAGCCGGGACAGAAAGGACTGAAGCTTTCTTT CASSEAGTERTEAFF
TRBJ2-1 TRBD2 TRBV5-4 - TGTGCCAGCAGCCCCTTCGGCGGGGGGGCTAATGAGCAGTTCTTC CASSPFGGGANEQFF
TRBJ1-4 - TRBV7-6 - TGTGCCAGCAGCACCCCCGGGGAGCCGGTGGGGAAACTGTTTTTT CASSTPGEPVGKLFF
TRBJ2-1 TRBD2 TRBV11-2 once TGTGCCAGCAGCCCCCCAGGGACTATCTGGGGGTCCTACAATGAGCAGTTCTTC CASSPPGTIWGSYNEQFF
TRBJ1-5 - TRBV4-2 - TGTGCCAGCAGCCAAGAGAGCGGGGTCAATCAGCCCCAGCATTTT CASSQESGVNQPQHF
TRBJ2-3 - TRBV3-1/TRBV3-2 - TGTGCCAGCAGCCAAGATAGCCTCCCAGATACGCAGTATTTT CASSQDSLPDTQYF
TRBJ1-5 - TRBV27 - TGTGCCAGCAGTTTAGCCCCAGATCAGCCCCAGCATTTT CASSLAPDQPQHF
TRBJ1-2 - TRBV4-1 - TGCGCCAGCAGCCAAGTAGAGTCGGGGGTTTACGGCTACACCTTC CASSQVESGVYGYTF
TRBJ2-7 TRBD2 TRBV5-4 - TGTGCCAGCAGCTTGGAGGCGACTAGCGGGGCTTCCTACGAGCAGTACTTC CASSLEATSGASYEQYF
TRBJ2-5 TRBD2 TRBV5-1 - TGCGCCAGCAGCCCACTAGCGGTGACGGGAGAGACCCAGTACTTC CASSPLAVTGETQYF
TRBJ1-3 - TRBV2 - TGTGCCAGCACCCCCGGGATTTCTGGAAACACCATATATTTT CASTPGISGNTIYF
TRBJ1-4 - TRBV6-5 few TGTGCCAGCAGGTCTACAGGCGCAACTAATGAAAAACTGTTTTTT CASRSTGATNEKLFF
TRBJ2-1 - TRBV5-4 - TGTGCCAGCAGCGGAGGGGACAGCTACAATGAGCAGTTCTTC CASSGGDSYNEQFF
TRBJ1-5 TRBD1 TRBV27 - TGTGCCAGCAGTTATGGGACAGGGAATCAGCCCCAGCATTTT CASSYGTGNQPQHF
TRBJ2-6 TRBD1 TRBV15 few TGTGCCACCAGCAGGGACAGGGGCTCTGGGGCCAACGTCCTGACTTTC CATSRDRGSGANVLTF
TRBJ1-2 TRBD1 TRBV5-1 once TGCGCCAGCAGCACCGACAGGGGATCTTTTACGGGCTACACCTTC CASSTDRGSFTGYTF
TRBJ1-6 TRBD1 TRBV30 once TGTGCCTGGACCCACCTGGGACAGGGGAATTCACCCCTCCACTTT CAWTHLGQGNSPLHF
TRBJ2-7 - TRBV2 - TGTGCCAGCAGTGAAGGGGCTCTGAGCTCCTACGAGCAGTACTTC CASSEGALSSYEQYF
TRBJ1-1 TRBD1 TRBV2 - TGTGCCAGCAGTCGGGACAGGGGGCTGGGTCCCAACACTGAAGCTTTCTTT CASSRDRGLGPNTEAFF
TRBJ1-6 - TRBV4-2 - TGTGCCAGCAGCCAAGATATGCAGGGGATATCACCCCTCCACTTT CASSQDMQGISPLHF
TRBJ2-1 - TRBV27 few TGTGCCAGCAGTTTCCCGGGGAATGAGCAGTTCTTC CASSFPGNEQFF
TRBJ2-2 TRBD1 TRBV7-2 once TGTGCCAGCAGCTCTTGGGACAGTATGATCACCGGGGAGCTGTTTTTT CASSSWDSMITGELFF
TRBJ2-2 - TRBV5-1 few TGCGCCAGCACAGGGGCGGATGCGAACACCGGGGAGCTGTTTTTT CASTGADANTGELFF
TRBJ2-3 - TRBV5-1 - TGCGCCAGCAGCCCCCTCGGGTTAGATACGCAGTATTTT CASSPLGLDTQYF
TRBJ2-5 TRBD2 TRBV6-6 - TGTGCCGCCAGCGGGGGCATAGAGACCCAGTACTTC CAASGGIETQYF
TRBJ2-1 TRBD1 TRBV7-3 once TGTGCCAGTGGACAGGGGGCTGGGAATGAGCAGTTCTTC CASGQGAGNEQFF
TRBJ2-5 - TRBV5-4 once TGTGCCAGCAGCTTGCCAGGCTCTACACTTCCGGAGACCCAGTACTTC CASSLPGSTLPETQYF
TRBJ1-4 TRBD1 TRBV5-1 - TGCGCCAGCAGCTTGGGGGGACAGAATGAAAAACTGTTTTTT CASSLGGQNEKLFF
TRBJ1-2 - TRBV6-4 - TGTGCCAGCAGTCCAATTCCGGGGGGGTACTATGGCTACACCTTC CASSPIPGGYYGYTF